Below, 8 T cell receptor beta chains from the same sample are listed, as sequenced in a study of T cell responses to AZD1222 COVID-19 vaccine. The method was immunoSEQ multiplex PCR; TCRdb's version includes in-frame clones alone and lacks a portion of them. This sample has 180,000 or so clones; around 92% occur once, and the top ten carry 1% to 1.5%. This sample comprised peripheral blood, obtained 28 days after the second AZD1222 dose. Source of these receptors: an adult who received the AZD1222 COVID-19 vaccine.

A single count supports this clone. The gene calls are TRBV15 and TRBJ1-6; 9 nucleotides align to TRBD1. This CDR3 contains 15 residues. Germline V CDR1 and CDR2: LNHNV, YYDKDF (reference sequence). The ends lost 1 base at V and 10 bases at J; junction bases unmatched: 5. Here the CDR3 DNA reads TGTGCCACCAGCAGAGCAGGGACAGGGAACTCACCCCTCCACTTT. Amino acid sequence: CATSRAGTGNSPLHF.

The rearrangement uses TRBV7-3 and TRBJ2-3; 7 bases are shared with TRBD1. The CDR3 consists of 16 residues. V trimming: 4 bases; J trimming: 6 bases; junction bases outside the gene matches: 13. CDR1 SGHTA and CDR2 FQGTGA come from the germline V gene. CDR3 DNA: TGTGCCAGCAGCTCAGAGACAGGGAAAATTTCGGATACGCAGTATTTT. Encoded protein: CASSSETGKISDTQYF.

The gene calls are TRBV24-1 and TRBJ1-5; tentative D call: TRBD1 (5 bases). This CDR3 is built from 13 residues. The germline CDR1 and CDR2 sequences are KGHDR and SFDVKD. The ends were cut back, 0 bases at V and 6 bases at J, with 5 bases in the middle. The CDR3 spells CATSDLRGQPQHF. CDR3 nucleotide sequence: TGTGCCACCAGTGATTTGAGGGGTCAGCCCCAGCATTTT.

This clone occurred once. The gene calls are TRBV5-1 and TRBJ2-7, with TRBD2 identical over 9 bases. V shed 5 bases and J 4 bases; nucleotides not matched to a gene: 16. The CDR3 sequence is 17 residues long. Germline CDR1 reads SGHRS; CDR2 reads YFSETQ. CDR3 nucleotide sequence: TGCGCCAGCAGTTACACATTCTTTAGCGGGAGCGTGTACGAGCAGTACTTC. Residues: CASSYTFFSGSVYEQYF.

This chain uses TRBV6-2 or TRBV6-3 with TRBJ1-1; possibly TRBD1 for D (6 bases). The length of the CDR3 is 13 residues. Looked up from germline, CDR1 is MNHEY and CDR2 is SVGEGT. Trimming pared 2 bases from V and 4 bases from J, leaving 8 bases between. CDR3 nucleotide sequence: TGTGCCAGCAGTTACAGGGGGGGCACTGAAGCTTTCTTT. Translation: CASSYRGGTEAFF.

This rearrangement joins TRBV2 to TRBJ1-5; D may be TRBD1 (5 bases). Germline loops: CDR1 SNHLY, CDR2 FYNNEI. With 4 bases removed from V and 5 bases from J, the gap between germline ends came to 15 bases. CDR3 length equals 15 residues. The CDR3 sequence: CASSVSRWGDQPQHF. The CDR3 region has the DNA TGTGCCAGCAGTGTCTCTCGGTGGGGGGATCAGCCCCAGCATTTT.

The chain carries TRBV6-2 or TRBV6-3 and TRBJ2-3, with unresolved D. Looked up from germline, CDR1 is MNHEY and CDR2 is SVGEGT. The V end lost 5 bases, the J end lost 6 bases, and 9 bases lay between the germline ends. The CDR3 runs to 12 residues. The CDR3 DNA reads TGTGCCAGCAGTCGCCCCCTGGATACGCAGTATTTT. This encodes CASSRPLDTQYF.

The chain has TRBV19 and TRBJ1-1; D is unresolved. In germline, CDR1 is LNHDA, CDR2 SQIVND (reference sequence). V shed 5 bases and J shed 3 bases, with 19 bases lying between them. This CDR3 has 16 residues. CDR3 residues: CASSRSHTRWDTEAFF. The CDR3, as DNA: TGTGCCAGTAGTCGGAGTCATACCCGTTGGGACACTGAAGCTTTCTTT.